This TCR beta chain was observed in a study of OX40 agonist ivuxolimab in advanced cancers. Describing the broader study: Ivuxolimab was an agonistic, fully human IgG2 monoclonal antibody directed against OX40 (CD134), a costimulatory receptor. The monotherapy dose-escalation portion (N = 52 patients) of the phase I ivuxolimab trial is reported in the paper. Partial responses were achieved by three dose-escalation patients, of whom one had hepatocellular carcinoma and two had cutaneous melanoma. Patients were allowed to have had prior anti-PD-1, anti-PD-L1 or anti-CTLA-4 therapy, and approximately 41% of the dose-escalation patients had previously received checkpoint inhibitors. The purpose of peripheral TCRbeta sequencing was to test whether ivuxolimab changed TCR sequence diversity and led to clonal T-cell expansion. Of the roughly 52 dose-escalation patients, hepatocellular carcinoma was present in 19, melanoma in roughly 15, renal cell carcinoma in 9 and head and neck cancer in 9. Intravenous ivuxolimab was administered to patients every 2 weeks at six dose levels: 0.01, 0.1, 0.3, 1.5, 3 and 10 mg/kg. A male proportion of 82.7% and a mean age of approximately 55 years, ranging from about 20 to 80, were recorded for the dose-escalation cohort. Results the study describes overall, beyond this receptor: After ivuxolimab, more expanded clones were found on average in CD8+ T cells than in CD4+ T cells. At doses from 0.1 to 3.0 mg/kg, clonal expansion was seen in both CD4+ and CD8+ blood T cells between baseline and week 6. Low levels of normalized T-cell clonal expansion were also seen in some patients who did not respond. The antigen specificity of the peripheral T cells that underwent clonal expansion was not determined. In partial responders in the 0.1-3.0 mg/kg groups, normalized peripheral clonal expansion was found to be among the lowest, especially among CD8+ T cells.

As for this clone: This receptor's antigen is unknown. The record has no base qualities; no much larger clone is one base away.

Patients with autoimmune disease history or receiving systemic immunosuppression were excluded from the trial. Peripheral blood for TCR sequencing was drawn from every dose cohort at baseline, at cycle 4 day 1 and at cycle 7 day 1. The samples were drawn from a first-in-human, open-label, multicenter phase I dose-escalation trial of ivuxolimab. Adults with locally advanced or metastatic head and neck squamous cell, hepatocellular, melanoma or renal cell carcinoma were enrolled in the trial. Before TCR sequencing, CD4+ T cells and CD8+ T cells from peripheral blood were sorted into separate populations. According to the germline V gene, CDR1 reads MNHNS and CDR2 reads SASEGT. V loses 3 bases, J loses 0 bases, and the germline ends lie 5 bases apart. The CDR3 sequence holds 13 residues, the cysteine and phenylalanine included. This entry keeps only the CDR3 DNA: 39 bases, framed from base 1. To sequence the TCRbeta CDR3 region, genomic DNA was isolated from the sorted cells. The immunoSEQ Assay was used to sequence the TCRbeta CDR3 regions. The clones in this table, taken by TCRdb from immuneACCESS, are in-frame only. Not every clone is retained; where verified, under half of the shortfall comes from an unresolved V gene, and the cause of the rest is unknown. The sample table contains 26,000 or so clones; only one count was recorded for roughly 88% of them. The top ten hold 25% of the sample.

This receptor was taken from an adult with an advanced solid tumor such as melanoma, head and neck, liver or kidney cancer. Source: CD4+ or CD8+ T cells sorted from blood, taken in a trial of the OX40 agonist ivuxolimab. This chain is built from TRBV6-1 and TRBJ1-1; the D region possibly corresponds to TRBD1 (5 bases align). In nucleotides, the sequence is TGTGCCAGCAGTGAGGACATGAACACTGAAGCTTTCTTT. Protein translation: CASSEDMNTEAFF.